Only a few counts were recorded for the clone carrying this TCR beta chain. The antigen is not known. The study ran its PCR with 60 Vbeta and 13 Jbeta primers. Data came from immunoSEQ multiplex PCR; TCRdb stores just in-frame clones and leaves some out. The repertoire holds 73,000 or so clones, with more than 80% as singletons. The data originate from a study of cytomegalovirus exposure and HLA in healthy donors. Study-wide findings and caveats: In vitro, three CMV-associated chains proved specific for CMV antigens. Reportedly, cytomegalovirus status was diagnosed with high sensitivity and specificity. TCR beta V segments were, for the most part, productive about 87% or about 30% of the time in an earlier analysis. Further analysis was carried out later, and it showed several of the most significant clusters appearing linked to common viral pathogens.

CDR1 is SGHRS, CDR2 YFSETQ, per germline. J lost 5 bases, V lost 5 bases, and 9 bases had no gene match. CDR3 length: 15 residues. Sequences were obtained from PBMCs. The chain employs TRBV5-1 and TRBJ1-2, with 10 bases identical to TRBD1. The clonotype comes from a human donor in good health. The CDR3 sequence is CASRLGTGDGYGYTF. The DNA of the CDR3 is TGCGCCAGCAGACTAGGGACAGGGGATGGATATGGCTACACCTTC.